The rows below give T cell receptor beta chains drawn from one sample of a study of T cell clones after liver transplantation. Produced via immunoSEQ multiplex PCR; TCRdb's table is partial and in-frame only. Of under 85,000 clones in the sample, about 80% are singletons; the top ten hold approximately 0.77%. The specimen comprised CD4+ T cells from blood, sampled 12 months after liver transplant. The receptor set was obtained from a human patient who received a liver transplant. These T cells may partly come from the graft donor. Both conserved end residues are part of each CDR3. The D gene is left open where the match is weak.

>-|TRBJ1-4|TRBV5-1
TGCGCCAGCAGTCTCGAACTCCTCCCTGGGGGAAAACTGTTTTTT
CASSLELLPGGKLFF
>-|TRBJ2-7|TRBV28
TGTGCCAGCAGCAAGGGGGGGACGTCCTCGGACGAGCAGTACTTC
CASSKGGTSSDEQYF
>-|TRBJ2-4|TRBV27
TGTGCCAGCAGGGGGGCGGGGACCTTAGCCAAAAACATTCAGTACTTC
CASRGAGTLAKNIQYF
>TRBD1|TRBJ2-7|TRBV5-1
TGCGCCAGCAGCTCCAAGGCCGGGACAGGGGGCGAGCAGTACTTC
CASSSKAGTGGEQYF
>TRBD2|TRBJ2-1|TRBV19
TGTGCCAGTAGCCCCGATAGCGGGGGCTCCTACAATGAGCAGTTCTTC
CASSPDSGGSYNEQFF
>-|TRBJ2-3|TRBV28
TGTGCCAGCTACGGGGCCCCCGTCCTAGATACGCAGTATTTT
CASYGAPVLDTQYF
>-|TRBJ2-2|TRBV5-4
TGTGCCAGCAGCTTGGGGCAGAACACCGGGGAGCTGTTTTTT
CASSLGQNTGELFF
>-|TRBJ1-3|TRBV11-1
TGTGCCAGCAGCAAGACCCCTAGCACTGGAAACACCATATATTTT
CASSKTPSTGNTIYF
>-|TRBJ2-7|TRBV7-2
TGTGCCAGCAGCTTAGCGTGGCAGAGTGGATACGAGCAGTACTTC
CASSLAWQSGYEQYF
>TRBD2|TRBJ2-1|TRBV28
TGTGCCAGCAGTTTAGCGGGAGAGGGTGCCAATGAGCAGTTCTTC
CASSLAGEGANEQFF
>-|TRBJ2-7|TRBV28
TGTGCCAGCAGTTTGGTCTCCGAGCAGTACTTC
CASSLVSEQYF
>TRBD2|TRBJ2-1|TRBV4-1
TGCGCCAGCAGCCAAGACCCTAGCGGGAGCCGGTACAATGAGCAGTTCTTC
CASSQDPSGSRYNEQFF
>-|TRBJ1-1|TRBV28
TGTGCCAGCATCCTAGAGGTGGGGGGACATAAGGCTTTCTTT
CASILEVGGHKAFF
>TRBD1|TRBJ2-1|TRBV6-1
TGTGCCAGCTATTCGCCGGGACAGTCCTACAATGAGCAGTTCTTC
CASYSPGQSYNEQFF